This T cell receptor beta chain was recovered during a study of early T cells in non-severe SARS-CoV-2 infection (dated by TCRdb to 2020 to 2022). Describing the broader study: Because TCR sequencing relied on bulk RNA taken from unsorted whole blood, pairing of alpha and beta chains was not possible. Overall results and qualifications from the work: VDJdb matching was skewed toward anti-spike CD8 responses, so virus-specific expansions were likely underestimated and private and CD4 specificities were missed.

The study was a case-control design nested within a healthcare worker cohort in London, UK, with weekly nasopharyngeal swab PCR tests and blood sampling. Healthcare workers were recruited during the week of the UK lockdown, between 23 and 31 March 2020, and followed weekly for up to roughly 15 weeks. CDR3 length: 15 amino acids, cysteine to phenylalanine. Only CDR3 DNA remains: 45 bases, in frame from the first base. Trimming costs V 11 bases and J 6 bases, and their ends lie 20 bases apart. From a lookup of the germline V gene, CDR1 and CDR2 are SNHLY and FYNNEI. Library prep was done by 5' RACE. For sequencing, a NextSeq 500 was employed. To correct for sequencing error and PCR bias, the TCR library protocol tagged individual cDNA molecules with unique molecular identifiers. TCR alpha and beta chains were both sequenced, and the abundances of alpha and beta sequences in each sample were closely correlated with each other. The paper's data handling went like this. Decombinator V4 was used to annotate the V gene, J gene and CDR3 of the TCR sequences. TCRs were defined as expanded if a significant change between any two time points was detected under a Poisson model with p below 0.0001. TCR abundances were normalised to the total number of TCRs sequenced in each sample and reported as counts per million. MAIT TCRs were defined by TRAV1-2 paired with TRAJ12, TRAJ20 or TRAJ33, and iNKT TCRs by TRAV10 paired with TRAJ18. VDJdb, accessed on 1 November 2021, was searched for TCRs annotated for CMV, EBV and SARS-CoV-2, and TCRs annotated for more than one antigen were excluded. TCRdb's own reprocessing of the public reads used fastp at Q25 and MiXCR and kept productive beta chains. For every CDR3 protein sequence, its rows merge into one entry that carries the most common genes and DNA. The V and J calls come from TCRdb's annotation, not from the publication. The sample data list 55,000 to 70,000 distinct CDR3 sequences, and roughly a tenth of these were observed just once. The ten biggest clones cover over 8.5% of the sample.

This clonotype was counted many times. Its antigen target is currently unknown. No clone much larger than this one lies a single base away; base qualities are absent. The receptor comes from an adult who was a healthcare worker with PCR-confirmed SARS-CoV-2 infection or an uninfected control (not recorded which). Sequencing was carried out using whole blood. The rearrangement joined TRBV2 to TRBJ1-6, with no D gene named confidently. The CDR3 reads CAGERPQGSNSPLHF. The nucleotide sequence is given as TGTGCCGGAGAGAGGCCGCAAGGATCTAATTCACCCCTCCACTTT.